The T cell receptor (beta chain) under discussion was sequenced for a study of beta chain features in type 1 diabetes. Study-wide background: Patients shared similar age, gender and cell yields with healthy donors. Study findings and constraints: More deletions and fewer insertions at VDJ junctions were seen in type 1 diabetes patients. Among all four CD4+ subsets, Type 1 diabetes patients had TCRB CDR3s that were moderately but significantly shorter.

Trimming left V 0 bases short and J 4 bases short, with 16 bases between. There are 17 residues in the CDR3. CDR1 and CDR2 (germline): MDHEN, SYDVKM. This clone has just a few counts. Its antigen remains unidentified. Expressed TCRB transcripts got sequenced, as all isolated RNA was reverse transcribed. Clones were read by immunoSEQ multiplex PCR, and TCRdb kept only the in-frame ones, dropping some. The sample lists more than 130,000 clones; about 7% were seen once. This TCR was sampled from a woman aged 30 to 39 in good health. J is TRBJ1-5 and V is TRBV28; D is perhaps TRBD1 (5 bases). The sample taken for sequencing was central memory CD4+ T cells from blood. The CDR3 nucleotides are TGTGCCAGCAGTTTATGGGCAAGCGACGGGGGGAATCAGCCCCAGCATTTT. It yields the protein CASSLWASDGGNQPQHF.